Below, 27 T cell receptor beta chains from the same sample are listed, as sequenced in a study of T cells in Graves' hyperthyroidism and ophthalmopathy. RNA transcripts yielded amplified TCR beta CDR3 regions. The study used the HTBI primer set for a first-round RT-PCR of the TCR CDR3. One entry per CDR3 protein results from TCRdb running MiXCR on the multiplex PCR reads. The data contain 600,000 to 800,000 distinct CDR3 sequences, roughly a third of them singletons. The sequencing input was blood. The receptors come from a middle-aged woman with Graves' hyperthyroidism.

This clonotype has more than one count but fewer than ten. V gene TRBV30 combines with J gene TRBJ1-2; a possible D gene is TRBD1 (5 bases). Germline V gene sequence: CDR1 GTSNPN, CDR2 SVGIG (reference sequence). CDR3 length equals 11 residues. The V end lost 5 bases, the J end lost 4 bases, and 8 bases lay between the germline ends. CDR3 sequence: CAWVQGYGYTF. The CDR3 region has the DNA TGTGCCTGGGTTCAGGGCTATGGCTACACCTTC. The full variable domain, with the rest looked up from reference TRBV30 and TRBJ1-2, is SQTIHQWPATLVQPVGSPLSLECTVEGTSNPNLYWYRQAAGRGLQLLFYSVGIGQISSEVPQNLSASRPQDRQFILSSKKLLLSDSGFYLCAWVQGYGYTFGSGTRLTVV.

This clonotype was observed at least ten times. The chain recombines TRBV2 with TRBJ2-7; 15 bases fit TRBD2. V lost 6 bases and J lost 4; bases outside the gene matches: 1. The CDR3 is made up of 14 amino acids. CDR1 and CDR2 from the germline V gene are SNHLY and FYNNEI. The CDR3 DNA is TGTGCCAGCAGGGGACTAGCGGGAGGATACGAGCAGTACTTC. It translates to CASRGLAGGYEQYF. Looking up the rest from reference TRBV2 and TRBJ2-7 gives the full variable domain: EPEVTQTPSHQVTQMGQEVILRCVPISNHLYFYWYRQILGQKVEFLVSFYNNEISEKSEIFDDQFSVERPDGSNFTLKIRSTKLEDSAMYFCASRGLAGGYEQYFGPGTRLTVT.

The rearrangement joins TRBV9 to TRBJ2-7; a possible D gene is TRBD2 (5 bases). Trimming removed 4 bases at V and 0 bases at J, with 14 bases between. CDR3 length: 15 residues. Germline V gene data show CDR1 as SGDLS and CDR2 as YYNGEE. The CDR3 region is CASSPEAGNSYEQYF. The DNA for the CDR3 is TGTGCCAGCAGCCCGGAGGCAGGAAACTCCTACGAGCAGTACTTC.

This clonotype occurred a few times. The chain links TRBV7-8 to TRBJ1-2; TRBD1 is a possible D gene (6 bases). Per germline, CDR1 SGHVS and CDR2 FQNEAQ. V was clipped by 5 bases and J by 2 bases, with 15 bases between them. The CDR3 consists of 15 residues. CDR3 in DNA: TGTGCCAGCAGCAGAGCGGACAGCGCAAACTATGGCTACACCTTC. This codes for CASSRADSANYGYTF.

A remark on this clonotype: The junction does not match germline at one end; this may be a read error. The chain links TRBV13 to TRBJ1-2; TRBD1 might be the D (6 bases). Germline CDR1 is PRHDT and CDR2 is FYEKMQ (reference sequence). The CDR3 is 15 amino acids. CDR3: CASSPGQFSYYGYTF. The CDR3 DNA follows: TGCGCCAGCAGCCCCGGACAGTTCTCTTACTATGGCTACACCTTC.

The V gene is TRBV6-2 or TRBV6-3, the J gene TRBJ1-3; D remains ambiguous. V lost 2 bases and J lost 0, with 8 bases in between. The CDR3 spans 15 residues. Germline CDR1 and CDR2: MNHEY and SVGEGT. The CDR3 coding sequence is TGTGCCAGCAGTTACGGATTCTCCTCTGGAAACACCATATATTTT. Translated, it gives CASSYGFSSGNTIYF.

The chain uses TRBV5-1 and TRBJ1-1; unclear D gene. Germline CDR1 SGHRS, CDR2 YFSETQ. V was clipped by 0 bases and J by 4 bases, with 10 bases between them. The CDR3 spans 14 residues. The CDR3 DNA follows: TGCGCCAGCAGCTTGGAAAGAACTTCCACTGAAGCTTTCTTT. It specifies CASSLERTSTEAFF.

This clonotype was detected ten times or more. This chain links TRBV11-2 with TRBJ1-1, with D perhaps matching TRBD1 (5 bases). The CDR3 is made up of 14 amino acids. Germline CDR1 SGHAT, CDR2 FQNNGV. Deletions cut 1 base from V and 3 bases from J, with 9 bases between. The CDR3, as DNA: TGTGCCAGCAGCTTAGGAGTAGGGGACACTGAAGCTTTCTTT. It codes for CASSLGVGDTEAFF.

The chain recombines TRBV2 with TRBJ1-2; 12 bases agree with TRBD1. Germline trimming cut 7 bases from V and 7 bases from J; bases unmatched to any gene: 7. This CDR3 has 14 residues. Germline V gives CDR1 SNHLY, CDR2 FYNNEI. CDR3 region: CASKPGQGAGGYTF. The CDR3 DNA is TGTGCCAGCAAACCGGGACAGGGGGCGGGTGGCTACACCTTC.

The sample holds many counts of this clonotype. The genes are TRBV7-3 and TRBJ2-7; D possibly corresponds to TRBD1 (5 bases). The CDR3 has 13 residues. Trimming took 5 bases from V and 0 from J, leaving 8 bases between them. Germline CDR1 is SGHTA and CDR2 is FQGTGA. As DNA, the CDR3 is TGTGCCAGCAGCCGACAGAGCTCCTACGAGCAGTACTTC. Translated: CASSRQSSYEQYF.

The rearrangement joins TRBV20-1 to TRBJ2-7, with D maybe TRBD1 (5 bases). Trimming removed 3 bases at V and 0 bases at J, with 6 bases between. Germline CDR1 is DFQATT and CDR2 is SNEGSKA (reference sequence). This CDR3 region has 12 residues. DNA of the CDR3: TGCAGTGCTAGTCAGGGCTCCTACGAGCAGTACTTC. Residues: CSASQGSYEQYF.

The gene calls are TRBV5-5 and TRBJ2-7; D possibly corresponds to TRBD2 (6 bases). Trimming took off 2 bases at V and 5 bases at J, with 11 bases between the two ends. The CDR3 has 13 amino acids. The germline V gene encodes CDR1 SGHKS and CDR2 YYEKEE (reference sequence). The CDR3 here is CASSFATSNEQYF. The CDR3 DNA is TGTGCCAGCAGCTTCGCCACTAGCAACGAGCAGTACTTC.

The table lists this clonotype with many counts. This chain uses TRBV15 with TRBJ1-1; no reliable D call. The CDR3 is 13 amino acids. Germline V gene lookup returns CDR1 LNHNV and CDR2 YYDKDF (reference sequence). The V end was cut by 3 bases, the J end by 0 bases, with 5 bases between. The CDR3 DNA is TGTGCCACCAGCAGGGGATTGAACACTGAAGCTTTCTTT. The encoded protein is CATSRGLNTEAFF.

In its sample, this clonotype was seen many times. The V and J genes are TRBV25-1 and TRBJ1-6; 7 bases map to TRBD1. V gave up 8 bases and J gave up 2 bases; unmatched junction bases: 6. The CDR3 sequence is 15 residues long. The germline CDR1 and CDR2 sequences are MGHDK and SYGVNS. For the CDR3, the DNA is TGTGCCAGCCGGGATGACAGGGCCTATAATTCACCCCTCCACTTT. Protein: CASRDDRAYNSPLHF.

This clonotype was found many times. This chain joins TRBV14 and TRBJ2-2; D unclear. The CDR3 sequence is 14 residues long. Germline assignment: CDR1 SGHDN and CDR2 FVKESK. Deletions cut 1 base from V and 1 base from J, with 4 bases between. CDR3 protein: CASSQARNTGELFF. CDR3 nucleotide sequence: TGTGCCAGCAGCCAAGCTAGGAACACCGGGGAGCTGTTTTTT.

This clonotype was recorded at least ten times. V usage is TRBV10-3 and J usage is TRBJ2-5; no firm D call. V was pared by 8 bases and J by 2 bases, with 18 bases between. The CDR3 contains 15 residues. The germline CDR1 and CDR2 sequences are ENHRY and SYGVKD. CDR3 in amino acids: CAIAIDHSRQETQYF. In DNA, the CDR3 is TGTGCCATCGCGATCGACCATAGCCGACAAGAGACCCAGTACTTC.

This clonotype occurred many times. The genes are TRBV7-9 and TRBJ1-6; maybe TRBD1 (6 bases). Germline CDR1 reads SEHNR; CDR2 reads FQNEAQ (reference sequence). V dropped 1 base and J dropped 14 bases, with 21 bases sitting between them. This CDR3 comprises 16 residues. In DNA, the CDR3 is TGTGCCAGCAGCTTAGGGGAGATTCCGAGGGGGGCCACCCTCCACTTT. Protein sequence: CASSLGEIPRGATLHF.

This clonotype was counted a few times. V is TRBV15 and J is TRBJ2-7; TRBD2 is a possible D gene (5 bases). The CDR3 covers 16 residues. Germline V lookup: CDR1 LNHNV, CDR2 YYDKDF (reference sequence). Trimming took off 5 bases at V and 0 bases at J, with 17 bases between the two ends. Written as DNA, the CDR3 is TGTGCCACCAGCCTGGGAAACGGGGTAAGCTCCTACGAGCAGTACTTC. Residues: CATSLGNGVSSYEQYF.

The chain couples TRBV6-5 to TRBJ2-2; the match to TRBD1 covers 9 bases. The ends lost 2 bases at V and 4 bases at J; junction bases unmatched: 5. This CDR3 comprises 16 residues. Germline CDR1 reads MNHEY; CDR2 reads SVGAGI. Here the CDR3 reads CASSYEQGAGTGELFF. Here the CDR3 DNA reads TGTGCCAGCAGTTACGAACAGGGGGCCGGCACCGGGGAGCTGTTTTTT.

The sample holds a few counts of this clonotype. The V and J genes are TRBV20-1 and TRBJ1-1; no clear D. The CDR3 has 9 amino acids. From germline, CDR1 is DFQATT and CDR2 SNEGSKA (reference sequence). The CDR3 loop reads CTLTSEAFF. CDR3 nucleotides: TGCACCCTGACGTCTGAAGCTTTCTTT.

This clonotype was counted a few times. The chain has TRBV29-1 and TRBJ2-7; D might be TRBD2 (6 bases). From germline, CDR1 is SQVTM and CDR2 ANQGSEA. V gave up 0 bases and J gave up 6 bases, with 12 bases separating them. The CDR3 is 13 amino acids. In DNA, the CDR3 is TGCAGCGTTGAAGATCGACTAGTGAGCGAGCAGTACTTC. Amino acids: CSVEDRLVSEQYF.

CDR3 region: CASSDRTRLAELNTGELFF. The CDR3 DNA reads as TGTGCCAGCAGTGATAGGACTAGACTAGCGGAGCTAAACACCGGGGAGCTGTTTTTT. The rearrangement links TRBV2 to TRBJ2-2, with 9 bases that match TRBD2. The germline V gene has CDR1 SNHLY and CDR2 FYNNEI. This CDR3 comprises 19 residues. With 3 bases clipped from V and 2 bases from J, the junction kept 13 bases outside the gene matches. Filled out from reference TRBV2 and TRBJ2-2, the complete variable domain reads EPEVTQTPSHQVTQMGQEVILRCVPISNHLYFYWYRQILGQKVEFLVSFYNNEISEKSEIFDDQFSVERPDGSNFTLKIRSTKLEDSAMYFCASSDRTRLAELNTGELFFGEGSRLTVL.

The chain carries TRBV14 and TRBJ2-7; possibly TRBD1 for D (5 bases). Germline values: CDR1 SGHDN, CDR2 FVKESK. V was cut by 6 bases and J by 3 bases, with 18 bases left in between. The CDR3 has 15 amino acids. CDR3 nucleotide sequence: TGTGCCAGCAGTGTGTATGGGGCAGGGCTCTACGAGCAGTACTTC. Translating it yields CASSVYGAGLYEQYF.

As for this clonotype: Given a much more abundant clone one base away, this may be a read error. The chain has TRBV29-1 and TRBJ1-1; a possible D gene is TRBD1 (6 bases). This CDR3 has 13 residues. Germline CDR1 is SQVTM and CDR2 is ANQGSEA. Trimming left V 6 bases short and J 5 bases short, with 16 bases between. This CDR3 is CSVQTGIRTEAFF. CDR3 in DNA: TGCAGCGTCCAAACAGGGATACGGACTGAAGCTTTCTTT.

There are a few counts of this clonotype. The gene calls are TRBV6-5 and TRBJ1-6; the D is unclear. The CDR3 has 15 amino acids. The V gene lost 5 bases and the J gene lost 0 bases, with 8 bases spanning the gap. The germline CDR1 and CDR2 sequences are MNHEY and SVGAGI. The CDR3 region has the DNA TGTGCCAGCAGTCCCGGGAACTCCTATAATTCACCCCTCCACTTT. Protein product: CASSPGNSYNSPLHF.

V gene TRBV28 combines with J gene TRBJ1-5, with D possibly TRBD1 on 6 matching bases. The length of the CDR3 is 14 residues. Per the germline V gene, CDR1 is MDHEN and CDR2 is SYDVKM. V was trimmed by 7 bases and J by 7 bases, leaving 17 bases between them. The CDR3 region is CASTLGGGGQPQHF. CDR3 DNA sequence: TGTGCCAGCACACTAGGGGGGGGAGGGCAGCCCCAGCATTTT.

The J gene is TRBJ2-7, the V gene TRBV29-1; D might be TRBD2 (5 bases). Germline V gene data show CDR1 as SQVTM and CDR2 as ANQGSEA. V shed 8 bases and J shed 0 bases, with 14 bases lying between them. This CDR3 contains 13 residues. The CDR3 region has the DNA TGCAGCTTAGGGTTAGGGAGCTCCTACGAGCAGTACTTC. It yields the protein CSLGLGSSYEQYF.